This T cell receptor beta chain was obtained from a study of human T cells and chemical hapten exposure. TCRdb passed the RACE reads through MiXCR, listing each CDR3 protein once. The sample lists about 350,000 distinct CDR3 sequences; 4.5% to 7% were seen once. Sample time point: pre-sensitization, week 0. Sample treatment: therapeutic diphenylcyclopropenone sensitization with weekly scalp DPC. There are a few counts of this clonotype. The CDR3 consists of 15 residues. J lost 11 bases, V lost 4 bases, and 15 bases had no gene match. Germline CDR1 SGHTA, CDR2 FQGNSA. The TCR originated in a woman between 18 and 29 years old with alopecia areata. Some clones in this sample may be carry-over from other donors' samples. The source material was whole blood, sampled in connection with sensitization to the hapten diphenylcyclopropenone (DPC). The chain is built from TRBV7-2 and TRBJ2-3; 7 bases are shared with TRBD2. CDR3 amino acids: CASSSLGLMSHRQYF. The CDR3 DNA follows: TGTGCCAGCAGCTCTTTGGGACTAATGAGTCATAGGCAGTATTTT.